This T cell receptor beta chain was captured in a study of T cells after yellow fever vaccination. One entry per CDR3 protein results from TCRdb running MiXCR on the 5' RACE reads. The sample contains approximately 32,000 distinct CDR3 sequences, 10% to 13% of which appear only once. Deletions cut 3 bases from V and 8 bases from J, with 9 bases between. Germline CDR1 reads SGHKS; CDR2 reads YYEKEE (reference sequence). The CDR3 is 12 amino acids. There are many counts of this clonotype. This specimen was PBMCs, either bulk or a sorted T-cell subset (CD4+, CD8+, memory, or dextramer-sorted; not recorded which), taken around 16 days after the first yellow fever vaccination. This chain connects TRBV5-5 to TRBJ2-1, with D unresolved. This TCR came from a man aged 18 to 30 who received the YFV17D yellow fever vaccine. The CDR3 DNA reads as TGTGCCAGCAGCTCGCTCAGCGATGAGCAGTTCTTC. Protein: CASSSLSDEQFF.